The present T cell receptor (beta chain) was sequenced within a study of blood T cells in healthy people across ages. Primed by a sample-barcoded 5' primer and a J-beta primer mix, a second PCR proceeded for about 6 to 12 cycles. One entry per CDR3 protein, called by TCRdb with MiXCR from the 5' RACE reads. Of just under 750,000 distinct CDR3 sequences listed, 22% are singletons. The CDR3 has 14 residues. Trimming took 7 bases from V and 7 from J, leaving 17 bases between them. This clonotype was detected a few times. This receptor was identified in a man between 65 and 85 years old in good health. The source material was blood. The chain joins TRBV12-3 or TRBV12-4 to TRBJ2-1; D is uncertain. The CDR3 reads CASKPSMGWNEQFF. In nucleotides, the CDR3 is TGTGCCAGCAAACCCTCGATGGGTTGGAATGAGCAGTTCTTC.